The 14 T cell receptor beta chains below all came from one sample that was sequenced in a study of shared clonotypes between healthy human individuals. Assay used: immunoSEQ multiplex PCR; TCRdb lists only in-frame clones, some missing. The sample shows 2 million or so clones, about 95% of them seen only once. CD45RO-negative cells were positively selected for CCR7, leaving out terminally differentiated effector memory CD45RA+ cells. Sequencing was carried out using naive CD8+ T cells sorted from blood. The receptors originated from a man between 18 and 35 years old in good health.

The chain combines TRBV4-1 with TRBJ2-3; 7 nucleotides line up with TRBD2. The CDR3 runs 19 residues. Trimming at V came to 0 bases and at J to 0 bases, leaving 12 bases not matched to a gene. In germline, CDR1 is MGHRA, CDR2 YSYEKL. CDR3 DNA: TGCGCCAGCAGCCAAGATCGAATTCCTAGCGGTTCTAGCACAGATACGCAGTATTTT. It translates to CASSQDRIPSGSSTDTQYF.

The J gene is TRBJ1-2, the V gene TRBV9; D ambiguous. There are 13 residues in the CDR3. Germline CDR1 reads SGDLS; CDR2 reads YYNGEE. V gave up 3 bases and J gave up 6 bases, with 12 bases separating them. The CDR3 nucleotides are TGTGCCAGCAGCGAAATGGACGGGCATGGCTACACCTTC. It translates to CASSEMDGHGYTF.

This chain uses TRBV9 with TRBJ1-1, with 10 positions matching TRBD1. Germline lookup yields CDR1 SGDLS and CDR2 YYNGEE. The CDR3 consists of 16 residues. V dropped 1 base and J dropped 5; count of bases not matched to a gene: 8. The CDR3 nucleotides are TGTGCCAGCAGCGTAAACCCTGGGACAGGGGAGACTGAAGCTTTCTTT. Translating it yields CASSVNPGTGETEAFF.

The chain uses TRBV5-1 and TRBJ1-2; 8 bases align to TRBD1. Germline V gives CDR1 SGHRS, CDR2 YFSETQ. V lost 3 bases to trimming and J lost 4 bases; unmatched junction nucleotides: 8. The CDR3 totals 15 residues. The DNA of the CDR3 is TGCGCCAGCAGCTCGGACAGGGTGGAACCCTATGGCTACACCTTC. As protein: CASSSDRVEPYGYTF. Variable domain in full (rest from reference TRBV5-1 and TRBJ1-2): KAGVTQTPRYLIKTRGQQVTLSCSPISGHRSVSWYQQTPGQGLQFLFEYFSETQRNKGNFPGRFSGRQFSNSRSEMNVSTLELGDSALYLCASSSDRVEPYGYTFGSGTRLTVV.

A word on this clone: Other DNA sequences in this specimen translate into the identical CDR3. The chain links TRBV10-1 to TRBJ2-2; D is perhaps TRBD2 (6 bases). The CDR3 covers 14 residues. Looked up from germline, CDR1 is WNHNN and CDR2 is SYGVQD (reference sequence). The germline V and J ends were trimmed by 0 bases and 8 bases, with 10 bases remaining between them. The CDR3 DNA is TGCGCCAGCAGTGAGTCGGAGGGGCCGGGGGAGCTGTTTTTT. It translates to CASSESEGPGELFF.

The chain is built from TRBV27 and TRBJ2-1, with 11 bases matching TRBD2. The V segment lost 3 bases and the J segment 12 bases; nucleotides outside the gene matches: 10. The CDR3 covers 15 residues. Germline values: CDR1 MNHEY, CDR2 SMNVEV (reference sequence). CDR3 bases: TGTGCCAGCAGTTTCGGGACTAGCGGCGCCTCGCCGCAGTTCTTC. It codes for CASSFGTSGASPQFF.

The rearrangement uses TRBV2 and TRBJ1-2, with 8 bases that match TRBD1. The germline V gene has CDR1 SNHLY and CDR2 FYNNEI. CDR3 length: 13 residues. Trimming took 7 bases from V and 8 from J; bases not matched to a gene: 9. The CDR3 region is CASMTAGGAGYTF. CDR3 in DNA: TGTGCCAGCATGACGGCAGGGGGCGCGGGCTACACCTTC.

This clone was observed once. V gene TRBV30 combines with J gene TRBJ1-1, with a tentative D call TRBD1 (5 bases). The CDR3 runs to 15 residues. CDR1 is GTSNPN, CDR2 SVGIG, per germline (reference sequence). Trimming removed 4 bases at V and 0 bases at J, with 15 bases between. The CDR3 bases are TGTGCCTGGACCCCCGGGACGTCGATGAACACTGAAGCTTTCTTT. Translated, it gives CAWTPGTSMNTEAFF. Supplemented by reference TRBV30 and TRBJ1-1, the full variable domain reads SQTIHQWPATLVQPVGSPLSLECTVEGTSNPNLYWYRQAAGRGLQLLFYSVGIGQISSEVPQNLSASRPQDRQFILSSKKLLLSDSGFYLCAWTPGTSMNTEAFFGQGTRLTVV.

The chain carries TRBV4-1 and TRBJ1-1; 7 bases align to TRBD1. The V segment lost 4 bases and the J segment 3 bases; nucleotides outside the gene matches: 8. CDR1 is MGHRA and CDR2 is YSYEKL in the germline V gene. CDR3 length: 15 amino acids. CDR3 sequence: CASSRLTGRDTEAFF. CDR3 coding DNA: TGCGCCAGCAGCCGCCTGACAGGGAGGGACACTGAAGCTTTCTTT.

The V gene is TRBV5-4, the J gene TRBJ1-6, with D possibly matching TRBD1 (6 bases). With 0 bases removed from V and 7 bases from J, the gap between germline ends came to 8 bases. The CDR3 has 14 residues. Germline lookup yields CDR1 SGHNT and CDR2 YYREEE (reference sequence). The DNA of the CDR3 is TGTGCCAGCAGCTTGGAGGGGGTGAATTCACCCCTCCACTTT. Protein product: CASSLEGVNSPLHF.

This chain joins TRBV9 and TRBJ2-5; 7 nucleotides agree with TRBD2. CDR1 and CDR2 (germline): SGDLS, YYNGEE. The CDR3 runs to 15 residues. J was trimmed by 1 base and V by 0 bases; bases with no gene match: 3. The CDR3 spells CASSVVGTTQETQYF. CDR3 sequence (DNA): TGTGCCAGCAGCGTAGTCGGGACTACCCAAGAGACCCAGTACTTC.

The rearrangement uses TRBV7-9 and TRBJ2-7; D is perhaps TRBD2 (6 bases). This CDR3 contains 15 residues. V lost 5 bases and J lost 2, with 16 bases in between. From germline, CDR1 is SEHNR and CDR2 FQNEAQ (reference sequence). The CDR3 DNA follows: TGTGCCAGCAGCCCCGCCGGGACTTGGACCTACGAGCAGTACTTC. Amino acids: CASSPAGTWTYEQYF.

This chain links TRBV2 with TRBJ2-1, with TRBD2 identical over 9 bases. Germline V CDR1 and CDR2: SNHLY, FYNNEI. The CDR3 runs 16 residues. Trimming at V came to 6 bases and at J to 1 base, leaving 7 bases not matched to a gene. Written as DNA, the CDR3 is TGTGCCAGCAGCGCGCGGGAGGGCAGATCCTACAATGAGCAGTTCTTC. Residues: CASSAREGRSYNEQFF.

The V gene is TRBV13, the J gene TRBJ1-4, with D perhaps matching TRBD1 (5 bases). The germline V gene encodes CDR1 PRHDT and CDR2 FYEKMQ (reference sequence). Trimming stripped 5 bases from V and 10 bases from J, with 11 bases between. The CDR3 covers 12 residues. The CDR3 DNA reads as TGTGCCAGCAGCACAGGCAAGGGAAAACTGTTTTTT. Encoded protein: CASSTGKGKLFF.